A selection of T cell receptor beta chains follows, all from one sample in a study of CD8 T cells in ankylosing spondylitis. TCRdb fed the 5' RACE reads into MiXCR, producing one record per CDR3 protein. The table lists 650,000 to 800,000 distinct CDR3 sequences, roughly 20% of them singletons. Sequencing used blood, either unsorted or a sorted T cell fraction (not recorded which). The receptors stem from a male donor with ankylosing spondylitis. Each CDR3 is given with its conserved first and last residue. Fields, in order: V gene, clone size, D gene, J gene, CDR3 DNA, CDR3 protein. D genes are given only for firm matches. Size values are once, few and many counts, or a class for expanded clones, and some rows have none.

V gene: TRBV12-3/TRBV12-4
clone size: many
D gene: TRBD1
J gene: TRBJ1-6
CDR3 DNA: TGTGCCAGCAGTTTGGGGACAGGGAGCCGTATCACCCTCCACTTT
CDR3 protein: CASSLGTGSRITLHF

V gene: TRBV4-1
clone size: .
D gene: TRBD1
J gene: TRBJ1-1
CDR3 DNA: TGCGCCAGCAGCCTGGACAGGGCGCGGGGAGCTTTCTTT
CDR3 protein: CASSLDRARGAFF

V gene: TRBV9
clone size: few
D gene: .
J gene: TRBJ2-5
CDR3 DNA: TGTGCCAGCAGCGTAGAGATCAGCCAAGAGACCCAGTACTTC
CDR3 protein: CASSVEISQETQYF

V gene: TRBV3-1
clone size: few
D gene: TRBD2
J gene: TRBJ2-1
CDR3 DNA: TGTGCCAGCAGCCAGGGACTAGCTCATGAGCAGTTCTTC
CDR3 protein: CASSQGLAHEQFF

V gene: TRBV4-1
clone size: many
D gene: TRBD1
J gene: TRBJ2-5
CDR3 DNA: TGCGCCAGCAGCCCACGCACAGGGGCCCAAGAGACCCAGTACTTC
CDR3 protein: CASSPRTGAQETQYF

V gene: TRBV4-1
clone size: few
D gene: .
J gene: TRBJ1-6
CDR3 DNA: TGCGCCAGCAGCCAAGAGGGGAACCGAGGGGGATATAATTCACCCCTCCACTTT
CDR3 protein: CASSQEGNRGGYNSPLHF

V gene: TRBV15
clone size: few
D gene: .
J gene: TRBJ2-1
CDR3 DNA: TGTGCCACCAGCAGAGATCAGGCGACCAGAAACAATGAGCAGTTCTTC
CDR3 protein: CATSRDQATRNNEQFF

V gene: TRBV29-1
clone size: few
D gene: TRBD2
J gene: TRBJ2-2
CDR3 DNA: TGCAGCGCCACGGGGGGGGGAGAGAACACCGGGGAGCTGTTTTTT
CDR3 protein: CSATGGGENTGELFF

V gene: TRBV27
clone size: .
D gene: TRBD1
J gene: TRBJ2-3
CDR3 DNA: TGTGCCAGCGCGACAGGGGGGAGGGCAGATACGCAGTATTTT
CDR3 protein: CASATGGRADTQYF

V gene: TRBV11-2
clone size: once
D gene: TRBD1
J gene: TRBJ2-7
CDR3 DNA: TGTGCCAGCAGCAGACGGACAGGGAGCGAGCAGTACTTC
CDR3 protein: CASSRRTGSEQYF

V gene: TRBV7-3
clone size: many
D gene: TRBD2
J gene: TRBJ2-5
CDR3 DNA: TGTGCCAGCAGCTTAACTAGCGGGAGTTGGGAGACCCAGTACTTC
CDR3 protein: CASSLTSGSWETQYF

V gene: TRBV27
clone size: .
D gene: .
J gene: TRBJ1-1
CDR3 DNA: TGTGCCATCCCTAGCCCCTGGCTGAACACTGAAGCTTTCTTT
CDR3 protein: CAIPSPWLNTEAFF

V gene: TRBV15
clone size: .
D gene: .
J gene: TRBJ1-5
CDR3 DNA: TGTGCCACCAGCAGAGAGGGGGTGAGTCAGCCCCAGCATTTT
CDR3 protein: CATSREGVSQPQHF

V gene: TRBV7-6
clone size: .
D gene: .
J gene: TRBJ2-1
CDR3 DNA: TGTGCCAGCAGCAAAGGGGGTCTCTCCTACAATGAGCAGTTCTTC
CDR3 protein: CASSKGGLSYNEQFF

V gene: TRBV7-2
clone size: .
D gene: .
J gene: TRBJ2-5
CDR3 DNA: TGTGCCAGCAGCTTTCCCCGGAACCAAGAGACCCAGTACTTC
CDR3 protein: CASSFPRNQETQYF

V gene: TRBV27
clone size: .
D gene: .
J gene: TRBJ2-2
CDR3 DNA: TGTGCCAGCAGTTTATCGGACGGGGAGCTGTTTTTT
CDR3 protein: CASSLSDGELFF

V gene: TRBV11-2
clone size: .
D gene: .
J gene: TRBJ2-3
CDR3 DNA: TGTGCCAGCAGCTCCCCTCCTAACGCAGATACGCAGTATTTT
CDR3 protein: CASSSPPNADTQYF

V gene: TRBV7-9
clone size: .
D gene: .
J gene: TRBJ2-4
CDR3 DNA: TGTGCCAGCAGCTTTTCCGCGACGGGGTCCAAAAACATTCAGTACTTC
CDR3 protein: CASSFSATGSKNIQYF

V gene: TRBV2
clone size: few
D gene: TRBD1
J gene: TRBJ1-2
CDR3 DNA: TGTGCCAGCACTGAAGGGACAGGGGGCATCTATGGCTACACCTTC
CDR3 protein: CASTEGTGGIYGYTF

V gene: TRBV4-1
clone size: many
D gene: TRBD2
J gene: TRBJ2-7
CDR3 DNA: TGCGCCAGCAGCCAAGGACTAGCTCCCTCCTACGAGCAGTACTTC
CDR3 protein: CASSQGLAPSYEQYF

V gene: TRBV11-2
clone size: .
D gene: .
J gene: TRBJ1-1
CDR3 DNA: TGTGCCAGCAGCTTAACGATGCAGAACACTGAAGCTTTCTTT
CDR3 protein: CASSLTMQNTEAFF

V gene: TRBV9
clone size: few
D gene: .
J gene: TRBJ2-2
CDR3 DNA: TGTGCCAGCAGCGTAGACGTGTACACCGGGGAGCTGTTTTTT
CDR3 protein: CASSVDVYTGELFF

V gene: TRBV9
clone size: .
D gene: .
J gene: TRBJ1-1
CDR3 DNA: TGTGCCAGCAGTCCCGTGGGGAGCGACACTGAAGCTTTCTTT
CDR3 protein: CASSPVGSDTEAFF

V gene: TRBV19
clone size: .
D gene: .
J gene: TRBJ2-1
CDR3 DNA: TGTGCCAGTAGTATTACGAGGGACGGTGAGCAGTTCTTC
CDR3 protein: CASSITRDGEQFF

V gene: TRBV12-3/TRBV12-4
clone size: .
D gene: TRBD2
J gene: TRBJ2-1
CDR3 DNA: TGTGCCAGCAGGCGGACTAGCGGGAGTAGGAACCACAATGAGCAGTTCTTC
CDR3 protein: CASRRTSGSRNHNEQFF

V gene: TRBV28
clone size: .
D gene: TRBD1
J gene: TRBJ2-3
CDR3 DNA: TGTGCCAGCAAACAAGACAGGGAATACACAGATACGCAGTATTTT
CDR3 protein: CASKQDREYTDTQYF

V gene: TRBV10-3
clone size: .
D gene: TRBD1
J gene: TRBJ1-5
CDR3 DNA: TGTGCCATCAGTGAAACAACAGGGGGTCACAATCAGCCCCAGCATTTT
CDR3 protein: CAISETTGGHNQPQHF

V gene: TRBV28
clone size: few
D gene: TRBD2
J gene: TRBJ2-1
CDR3 DNA: TGTGCCAGCAGTTCCGGCGGGAGGGCCTCCTACAATGAGCAGTTCTTC
CDR3 protein: CASSSGGRASYNEQFF

V gene: TRBV6-5
clone size: .
D gene: TRBD2
J gene: TRBJ2-5
CDR3 DNA: TGTGCCAGCAGTTACGGGGGTCTGAGCGGGGGTACGGGGGAGACCCAGTACTTC
CDR3 protein: CASSYGGLSGGTGETQYF

V gene: TRBV6-2/TRBV6-3
clone size: few
D gene: TRBD2
J gene: TRBJ2-5
CDR3 DNA: TGTGCCAGCGGGATAGGTAGCGGGATGATCCAAGAGACCCAGTACTTC
CDR3 protein: CASGIGSGMIQETQYF

V gene: TRBV20-1
clone size: few
D gene: .
J gene: TRBJ2-7
CDR3 DNA: TGCAGTGCTAGAGATCGCGGGGCAAGCTCCTACGAGCAGTACTTC
CDR3 protein: CSARDRGASSYEQYF

V gene: TRBV27
clone size: .
D gene: .
J gene: TRBJ1-1
CDR3 DNA: TGTGCCAGCGGCTCCTGGGCAGGCACTGAAGCTTTCTTT
CDR3 protein: CASGSWAGTEAFF

V gene: TRBV4-1
clone size: many
D gene: .
J gene: TRBJ1-1
CDR3 DNA: TGCGCCAGCAGCCACAGAGACAGGACTGAAGCTTTCTTT
CDR3 protein: CASSHRDRTEAFF

V gene: TRBV5-6
clone size: .
D gene: .
J gene: TRBJ1-1
CDR3 DNA: TGTGCCAGCAGCTTTGAGAGTTACACTGAAGCTTTCTTT
CDR3 protein: CASSFESYTEAFF

V gene: TRBV28
clone size: few
D gene: .
J gene: TRBJ2-1
CDR3 DNA: TGTGCCAGCAGTTTATTCCAGGGGCCGAGCTCCTACAATGAGCAGTTCTTC
CDR3 protein: CASSLFQGPSSYNEQFF

V gene: TRBV19
clone size: .
D gene: TRBD2
J gene: TRBJ2-7
CDR3 DNA: TGTGCCAGTGGGACTAGGTACGAGCAGTACTTC
CDR3 protein: CASGTRYEQYF